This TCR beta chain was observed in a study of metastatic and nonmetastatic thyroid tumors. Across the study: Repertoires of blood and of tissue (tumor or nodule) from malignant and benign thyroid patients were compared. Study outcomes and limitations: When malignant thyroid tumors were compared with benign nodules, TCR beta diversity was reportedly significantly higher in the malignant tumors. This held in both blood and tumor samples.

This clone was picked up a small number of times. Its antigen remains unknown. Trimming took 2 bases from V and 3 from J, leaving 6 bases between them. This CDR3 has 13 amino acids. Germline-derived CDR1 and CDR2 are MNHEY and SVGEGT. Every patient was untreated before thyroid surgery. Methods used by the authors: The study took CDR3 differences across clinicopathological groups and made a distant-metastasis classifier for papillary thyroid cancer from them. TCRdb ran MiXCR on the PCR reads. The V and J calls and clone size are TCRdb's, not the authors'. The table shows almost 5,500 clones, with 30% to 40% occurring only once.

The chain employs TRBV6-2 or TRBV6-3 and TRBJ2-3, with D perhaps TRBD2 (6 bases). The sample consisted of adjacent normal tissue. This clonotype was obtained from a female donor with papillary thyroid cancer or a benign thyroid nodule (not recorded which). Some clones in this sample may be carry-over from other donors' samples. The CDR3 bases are TGTGCCAGCAGTTACCGGGAGACAGATACGCAGTATTTT. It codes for CASSYRETDTQYF.